There are a few counts of the clone carrying this T cell receptor (beta chain). What it recognizes is unknown. The data belong to a study of human T cells and chemical hapten exposure. Across the whole study: The study patch tested 0.01% DPC on the upper back and read results at 6 days. Study-level points and caveats: Given that the donors had alopecia, their immune response may differ from that seen in healthy people.

The library labeled individual cDNA molecules by adding unique molecular identifiers to them. TCRdb re-derived calls from the RACE reads in MiXCR, one entry per CDR3 protein. Here the sample spans some 70,000 distinct CDR3 sequences, approximately 11% being singletons. In germline, CDR1 is MGHRA, CDR2 YSYEKL. CDR3 length equals 13 residues. The V segment lost 1 base and the J segment 15 bases; nucleotides outside the gene matches: 8. Documented time point: pre-sensitization, week 0. Specified treatment: therapeutic diphenylcyclopropenone sensitization with weekly scalp DPC. The specimen comprised whole blood, sampled in connection with sensitization to the hapten diphenylcyclopropenone (DPC). The chain is built from TRBV4-1 and TRBJ2-3; 9 positions agree with TRBD1. This receptor was taken from a woman in her forties or fifties with alopecia areata. Some clones in this sample may be carry-over from other donors' samples. CDR3: CASSQATGGGQYF. CDR3 nucleotide sequence: TGCGCCAGCAGCCAAGCGACAGGGGGAGGCCAATATTTT.